This TCR beta chain was recorded in a study of blood T cells in healthy people across ages (dated by TCRdb to 2013 to 2016). For the study in its entirety: In model experiments, template switching captured roughly one uniquely barcoded TCR beta cDNA molecule for every two T cells. To track age-related changes in TCR beta repertoire diversity, the study relied on deep sequencing normalized with unique cDNA molecular identifiers. Donors were grouped into four age groups: young (average about 15 years), middle-aged (39), aged (62) and long-lived (just over 80). To avoid experimental bias, donors of different ages were spread randomly across the sequencing lanes. Two additional independent replicas of 1 million unique cDNA reads from the same blood draw were analyzed for two donors (one aged 18 to 30 and one aged 80 or older). What the research found in general, with its limitations: Total diversity estimates from one million sequenced T cells were considered lower bounds and underestimates. Because donor CMV infection status was unknown, age-related changes in expanded clonotypes were potentially confounded. Conclusive comparison of naive and antigen-experienced compartments was prevented by the profiling of bulk unsorted PBMCs. Compared with the aged group, more naive CD4+ T cells, fewer expanded clones and increased TCR diversity were shown by the long-lived group, suggesting age selection. As age increased, observed TCR beta diversity per million T cells dropped in a roughly linear way, and a significant reduction was already evident by age 40. Observed TCR beta diversity correlated strongly with the percentage of naive T cells measured by flow cytometry.

The count of this clonotype is one. The antigen this receptor binds is unknown. Base quality data are lacking; no much larger clone is found one base away. Weak support is all one read offers. Looking up the germline V gene (reference sequence) yields CDR1 SEHNR and CDR2 FQNEAQ. The CDR3 covers 15 residues, taking in both the cysteine and the phenylalanine. The CDR3 DNA has 45 bases and is translated from base 1. Trimming removed 3 bases from V and 7 bases from J; the gene matches leave 9 bases unexplained. Donors were 35 to 40 systemically healthy Caucasian individuals from Russia aged roughly 6 to 100 years. Ten milliliters of peripheral blood were drawn from each donor into EDTA-treated Vacutainer tubes. Ficoll-Paque density-gradient centrifugation was used to isolate PBMCs, with at least 6 million obtained per sample. Total RNA, at least 5.5 micrograms per sample, was extracted from PBMCs with Trizol reagent. Naive CD45RAhigh/CD27high T cell percentages were measured by flow cytometry on a PBMC aliquot from every donor.

Libraries came from 5' RACE. The sequencer listed for this sample is Illumina HiSeq 2500. A second roughly 7 to 11 cycle PCR used a sample-barcoded 5' primer and a J-beta primer mix. A unique molecular identifier was introduced onto each TCR beta cDNA molecule by a template-switch 5' adaptor carrying 12 random nucleotides. Each sample yielded at least 3 million CDR3-containing paired-end reads. First-strand cDNA was synthesized from all RNA with the Mint cDNA synthesis kit, primed by a TRBC-specific oligonucleotide. Following uracil-DNA glycosylase treatment, a first 18-cycle PCR with universal primers M1SS and BC2_uni_R was performed on all cDNA. In the paper's pipeline: Normalization of each sample was performed by random selection of 1 million high-quality reads, each carrying a distinct molecular identifier. Reads with shared molecular identifiers were discarded instead of being binned into consensus sequences. MiTCR, with a Q25 quality threshold and the strictest error-elimination algorithm, was used for CDR3 identification, clonotype clustering and error correction. A nonparametric unseen species model with Euler transformation was used to estimate lower-bound total TCR beta diversity. TCRdb applied fastp at Q25 and MiXCR to the public reads, then kept only in-frame beta chains. Rows with one shared CDR3 protein collapse into an entry with the most common genes and DNA. The V and J calls were determined by TCRdb, not by the authors. The sample contains about 730,000 distinct CDR3 sequences, 35% to 45% of them found a single time. 20% of the sample goes to the ten largest clones.

The sequenced sample consisted of blood. Recombination joined TRBV7-9 with TRBJ2-1, with TRBD1 matching 7 junction bases. This TCR derives from a woman aged 55-70 years in good health. The bases read TGTGCCAGCAGCTTTGCTGAGGGGGCAGAGAATGAGCAGTTCTTC. The encoded protein is CASSFAEGAENEQFF.